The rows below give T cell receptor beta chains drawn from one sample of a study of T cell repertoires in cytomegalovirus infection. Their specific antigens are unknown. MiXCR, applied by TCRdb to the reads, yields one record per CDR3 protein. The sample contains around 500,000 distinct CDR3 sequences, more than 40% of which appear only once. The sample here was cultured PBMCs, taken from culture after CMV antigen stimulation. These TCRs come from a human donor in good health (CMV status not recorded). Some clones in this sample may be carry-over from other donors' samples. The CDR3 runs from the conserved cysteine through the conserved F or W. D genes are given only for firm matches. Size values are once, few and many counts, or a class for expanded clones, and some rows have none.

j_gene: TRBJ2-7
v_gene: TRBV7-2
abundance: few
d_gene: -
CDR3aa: CASRAPGHPYEQYF
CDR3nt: TGTGCCAGCAGGGCGCCGGGACACCCTTACGAGCAGTACTTC

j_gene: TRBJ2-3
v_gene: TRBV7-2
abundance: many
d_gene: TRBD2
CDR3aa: CASSTGLARTDTQYF
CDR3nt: TGTGCCAGCAGCACGGGACTAGCGAGAACAGATACGCAGTATTTT

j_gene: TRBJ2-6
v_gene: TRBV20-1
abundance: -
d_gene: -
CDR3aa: CSAPNGGTASGANVLTF
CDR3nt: TGCAGTGCCCCCAACGGCGGGACGGCTTCTGGGGCCAACGTCCTGACTTTC

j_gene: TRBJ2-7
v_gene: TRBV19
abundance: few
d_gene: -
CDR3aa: CASSIEVTGQQYF
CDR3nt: TGTGCCAGTAGTATAGAGGTAACAGGTCAGCAGTACTTC

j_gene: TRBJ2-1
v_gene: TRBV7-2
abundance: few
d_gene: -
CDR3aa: CASSFGIGGWGEQFF
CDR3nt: TGTGCCAGCAGCTTTGGTATCGGAGGATGGGGTGAGCAGTTCTTC

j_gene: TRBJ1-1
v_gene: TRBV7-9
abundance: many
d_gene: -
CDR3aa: CASRPTGQNTEAFF
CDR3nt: TGTGCCAGCAGACCGACAGGTCAGAACACTGAAGCTTTCTTT

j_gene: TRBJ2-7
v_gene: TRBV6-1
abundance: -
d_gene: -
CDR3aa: CASASPPGRIFYEQYF
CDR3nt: TGTGCCAGCGCGAGCCCACCGGGACGGATATTTTACGAGCAGTACTTC

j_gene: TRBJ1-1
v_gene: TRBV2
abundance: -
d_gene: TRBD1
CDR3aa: CASSRGRPGQRKLNTEAFF
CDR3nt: TGTGCCAGCAGCCGCGGACGGCCGGGACAGAGAAAATTGAACACTGAAGCTTTCTTT

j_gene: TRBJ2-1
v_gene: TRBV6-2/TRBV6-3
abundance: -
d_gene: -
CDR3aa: CASSRMNEQFF
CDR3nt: TGTGCCAGCAGCCGGATGAATGAGCAGTTCTTC

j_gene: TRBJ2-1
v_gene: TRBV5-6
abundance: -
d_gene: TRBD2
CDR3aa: CASSLGLAGAKDGEQFF
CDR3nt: TGTGCCAGCAGCTTAGGACTAGCGGGAGCCAAGGACGGGGAGCAGTTCTTC

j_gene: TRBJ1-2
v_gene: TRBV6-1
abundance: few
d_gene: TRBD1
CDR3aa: CASSETGTLRGYTF
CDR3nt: TGTGCCAGCAGTGAGACAGGGACCCTCCGGGGCTACACCTTC

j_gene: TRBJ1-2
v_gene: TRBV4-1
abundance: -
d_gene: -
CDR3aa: CASSLRLTTSYGYTF
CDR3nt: TGCGCCAGCAGCTTAAGACTTACCACATCATATGGCTACACCTTC

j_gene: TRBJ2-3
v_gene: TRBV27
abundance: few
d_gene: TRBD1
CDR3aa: CASSLPSRGRGTDTQYF
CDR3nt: TGTGCCAGCAGTTTACCCTCCAGGGGGCGCGGCACAGATACGCAGTATTTT

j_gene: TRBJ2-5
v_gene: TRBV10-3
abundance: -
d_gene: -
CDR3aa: CAISDRLEETQYF
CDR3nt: TGTGCCATCAGTGATAGGCTGGAAGAGACCCAGTACTTC

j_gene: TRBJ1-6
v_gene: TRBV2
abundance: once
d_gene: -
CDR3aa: CASSAVPGGSYNSPLHF
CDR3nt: TGTGCCAGCAGTGCTGTCCCTGGGGGCTCCTATAATTCACCCCTCCACTTT

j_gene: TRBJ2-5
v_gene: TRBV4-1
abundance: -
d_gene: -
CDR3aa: CASSQVGAYPQETQYF
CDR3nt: TGCGCCAGCAGCCAAGTCGGAGCCTACCCCCAAGAGACCCAGTACTTC

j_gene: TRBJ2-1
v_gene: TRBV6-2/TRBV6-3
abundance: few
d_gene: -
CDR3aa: CASSYPVEGPKFF
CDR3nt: TGTGCCAGCAGTTACCCGGTTGAGGGGCCGAAGTTCTTC

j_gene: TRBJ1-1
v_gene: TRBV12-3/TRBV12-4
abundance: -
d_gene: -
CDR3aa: CASSPPGSDKGKTEAFF
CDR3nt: TGTGCCAGCAGTCCGCCGGGTAGTGACAAAGGTAAAACTGAAGCTTTCTTT

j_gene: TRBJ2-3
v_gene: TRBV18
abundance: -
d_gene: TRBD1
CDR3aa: CASSPDRGDTQYF
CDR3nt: TGTGCCAGCTCACCGGACAGGGGAGATACGCAGTATTTT

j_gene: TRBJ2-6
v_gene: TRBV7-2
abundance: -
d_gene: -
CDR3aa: CASNPGGPPGSGANVLTF
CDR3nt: TGTGCCAGCAACCCCGGAGGCCCCCCAGGGTCTGGGGCCAACGTCCTGACTTTC

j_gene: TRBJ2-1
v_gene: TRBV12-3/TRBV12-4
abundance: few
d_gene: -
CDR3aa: CASSFRVFNEQFF
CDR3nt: TGTGCCAGCAGTTTTCGGGTTTTCAATGAGCAGTTCTTC

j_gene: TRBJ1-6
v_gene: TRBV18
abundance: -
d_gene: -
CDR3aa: CASSGTGSYNSPLHF
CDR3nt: TGTGCCAGCTCGGGAACAGGCTCCTATAATTCACCCCTCCACTTT

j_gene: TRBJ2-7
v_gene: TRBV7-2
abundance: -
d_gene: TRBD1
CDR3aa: CASSFRTGGKNEQYF
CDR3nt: TGTGCCAGCAGCTTCAGGACAGGGGGCAAGAACGAGCAGTACTTC

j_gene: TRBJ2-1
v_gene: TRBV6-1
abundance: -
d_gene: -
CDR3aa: CASSYTDNEQFF
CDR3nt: TGTGCCAGCAGTTACACCGACAATGAGCAGTTCTTC

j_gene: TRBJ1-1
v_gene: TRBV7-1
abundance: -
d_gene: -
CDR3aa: CASSPKPREGNTEAFF
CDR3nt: TGTGCCAGCAGCCCAAAACCGAGGGAGGGAAACACTGAAGCTTTCTTT

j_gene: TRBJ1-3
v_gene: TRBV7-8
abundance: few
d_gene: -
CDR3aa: CARQFSGNTIYF
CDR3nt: TGTGCCAGACAGTTCTCTGGAAACACCATATATTTT

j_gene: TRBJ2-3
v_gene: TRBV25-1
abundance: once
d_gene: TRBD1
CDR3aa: CASRGDRGTDTQYF
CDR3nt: TGTGCCAGCAGGGGGGACAGGGGGACAGATACGCAGTATTTT

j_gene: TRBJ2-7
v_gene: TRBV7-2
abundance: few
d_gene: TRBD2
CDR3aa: CASSLVGTSGSEQYF
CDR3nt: TGTGCCAGCAGCTTAGTAGGGACTAGCGGGAGCGAGCAGTACTTC

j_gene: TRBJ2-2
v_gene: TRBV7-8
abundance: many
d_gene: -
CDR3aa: CASSLSLPDTGELFF
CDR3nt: TGTGCCAGCAGCTTATCTCTACCCGACACCGGGGAGCTGTTTTTT

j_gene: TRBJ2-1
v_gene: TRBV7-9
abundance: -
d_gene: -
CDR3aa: CASSPTGGANEQFF
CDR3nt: TGTGCCAGCAGCCCCACCGGCGGGGCCAATGAGCAGTTCTTC

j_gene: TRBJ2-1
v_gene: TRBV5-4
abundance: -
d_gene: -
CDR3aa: CASQSPGNEQFF
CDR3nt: TGTGCCAGCCAATCCCCTGGGAATGAGCAGTTCTTC

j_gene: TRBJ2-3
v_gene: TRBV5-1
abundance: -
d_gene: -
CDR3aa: CASSLATPLSGPSTDTQYF
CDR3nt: TGCGCCAGCAGCTTGGCTACACCACTCAGCGGGCCCAGCACAGATACGCAGTATTTT

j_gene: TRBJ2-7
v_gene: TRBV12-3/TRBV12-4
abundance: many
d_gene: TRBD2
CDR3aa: CASSLGLAGDEQYF
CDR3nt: TGTGCCAGCAGCTTAGGACTAGCGGGAGACGAGCAGTACTTC

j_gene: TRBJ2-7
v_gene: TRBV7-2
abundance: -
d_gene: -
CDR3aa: CASSPSSGTAYEQYF
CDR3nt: TGTGCCAGCAGCCCCTCGTCGGGGACCGCCTACGAGCAGTACTTC

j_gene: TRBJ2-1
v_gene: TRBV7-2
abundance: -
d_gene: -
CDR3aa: CASSLDFGVLWQFF
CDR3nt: TGTGCCAGCAGCTTAGATTTTGGGGTCCTATGGCAGTTCTTC

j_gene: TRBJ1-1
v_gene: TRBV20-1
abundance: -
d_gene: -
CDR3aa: CSARDAGAPTEAFF
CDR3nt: TGCAGTGCTAGAGATGCCGGGGCGCCCACTGAAGCTTTCTTT

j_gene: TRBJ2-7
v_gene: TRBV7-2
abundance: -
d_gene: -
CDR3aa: CASSRGGGQGSYEQYF
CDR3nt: TGTGCCAGCAGCCGGGGGGGCGGACAGGGATCCTACGAGCAGTACTTC

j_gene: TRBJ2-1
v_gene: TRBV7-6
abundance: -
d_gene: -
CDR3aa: CASSQGRWRDPRNEQFF
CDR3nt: TGTGCCAGCAGCCAAGGTCGTTGGCGGGATCCTCGCAATGAGCAGTTCTTC

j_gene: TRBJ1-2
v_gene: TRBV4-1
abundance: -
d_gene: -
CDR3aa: CASSRASSVNYGYTF
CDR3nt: TGCGCCAGCAGCCGAGCCTCGTCGGTTAACTATGGCTACACCTTC

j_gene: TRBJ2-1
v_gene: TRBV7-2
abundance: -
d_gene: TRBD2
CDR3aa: CASSFSWTRYNEQFF
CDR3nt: TGTGCCAGCAGCTTTTCCTGGACTAGGTACAATGAGCAGTTCTTC

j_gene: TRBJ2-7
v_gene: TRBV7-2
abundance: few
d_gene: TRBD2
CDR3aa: CASSLRFREALPYEQYF
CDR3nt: TGTGCCAGCAGCCTAAGGTTCCGGGAGGCCCTCCCCTACGAGCAGTACTTC